This TCR beta chain stems from a study of early T cells in non-severe SARS-CoV-2 infection. This clonotype has just a few counts. Its antigen remains unidentified. Per the germline V gene, CDR1 is LGHDT and CDR2 is YNNKEL (reference sequence). This CDR3 region has 14 residues. The ends lost 3 bases at V and 7 bases at J; junction bases unmatched: 6. TCRdb itself ran the 5' RACE reads through MiXCR, one entry per CDR3 protein. The sample lists tens of thousands of distinct CDR3 sequences, around 20% occurring once. Study results and limitations: Database matching using VDJdb favored anti-spike CD8 responses, with private and CD4 specificities left missing.

The origin of this receptor is an adult who was a healthcare worker with PCR-confirmed SARS-CoV-2 infection or an uninfected control (not recorded which). V gene TRBV3-1 combines with J gene TRBJ2-1; the match to TRBD1 covers 7 bases. The sample in question was whole blood, obtained at baseline. The chain's CDR3 is CASSQPGGYNEQFF. The CDR3 region has the DNA TGTGCCAGCAGCCAGCCAGGGGGATATAATGAGCAGTTCTTC.